The 16 T cell receptor beta chains given below trace back to one sample, sequenced in a study of T cells after posttransplantation cyclophosphamide. Produced via immunoSEQ multiplex PCR; TCRdb's table is partial and in-frame only. There are 30,000 to 45,000 clones in the sample, none observed a single time. The sequenced material came from PBMCs. Receptors originate from a girl aged 5 to 17 in good health, CMV-negative, and a related stem cell transplant donor.

This clone was seen repeatedly, ten times or more. The V call is TRBV7-9, the J call TRBJ1-1, with a tentative D call TRBD1 (5 bases). The germline V and J ends were trimmed by 1 base and 6 bases, with 12 bases remaining between them. Germline assignment: CDR1 SEHNR and CDR2 FQNEAQ (reference sequence). CDR3 length: 14 residues. The CDR3 region has the DNA TGTGCCAGCAGCTTAGTGGTCTCAGGGCCTGAAGCTTTCTTT. Translation: CASSLVVSGPEAFF.

The chain couples TRBV11-2 to TRBJ2-7, with a weak D call TRBD2 (5 bases). Germline V gene data show CDR1 as SGHAT and CDR2 as FQNNGV. The CDR3 spans 15 residues. V lost 2 bases and J 1 base, leaving 12 bases between the germline ends. DNA for the CDR3: TGTGCCAGCAGCTTAAGTGGTGGCGGGTCCTACGAGCAGTACTTC. This encodes CASSLSGGGSYEQYF.

The chain combines TRBV9 with TRBJ2-3; weak D call: TRBD2 (6 bases). The CDR3 loop spans 16 amino acids. Trimming removed 2 bases from V and 0 bases from J, with 13 bases in between. Germline loops: CDR1 SGDLS, CDR2 YYNGEE. CDR3 protein: CASSVRGAGSTDTQYF. The CDR3 DNA is TGTGCCAGCAGCGTGAGGGGAGCGGGCAGCACAGATACGCAGTATTTT.

This clone was seen at least ten times. This chain links TRBV6-5 with TRBJ2-7; perhaps TRBD2 as D (5 bases). The CDR3 covers 12 residues. The germline V gene has CDR1 MNHEY and CDR2 SVGAGI. V lost 6 bases to trimming and J lost 2 bases, with 8 bases between them. The CDR3: CASRHGTYEQYF. CDR3 sequence (DNA): TGTGCCAGCAGACACGGGACCTACGAGCAGTACTTC.

This clone has ten or more counts. The chain joins TRBV7-2 to TRBJ2-1; TRBD2 matches 9 bases. J gave up 8 bases and V 1 base, and 9 bases lay outside the gene matches. The germline gives CDR1 SGHTA, CDR2 FQGNSA. The CDR3 consists of 16 residues. The CDR3 reads CASSLVGSGRWDEQFF. DNA of the CDR3: TGTGCCAGCAGCTTAGTAGGCAGCGGGAGGTGGGATGAGCAGTTCTTC.

This clone was picked up a small number of times. The V and J genes are TRBV7-2 and TRBJ2-7; weak D call: TRBD2 (6 bases). CDR1 SGHTA and CDR2 FQGNSA come from the germline V gene. CDR3 length: 17 residues. Trimming shortened V by 3 bases and J by 2 bases, and 20 bases separated the two germline ends. In DNA form, the CDR3 reads TGTGCCAGCAGCTTTGACTCACCGGGACTCCCAACCTACGAGCAGTACTTC. The encoded protein is CASSFDSPGLPTYEQYF. Looking up the rest from reference TRBV7-2 and TRBJ2-7 gives the full variable domain: GAGVSQSPSNKVTEKGKDVELRCDPISGHTALYWYRQSLGQGLEFLIYFQGNSAPDKSGLPSDRFSAERTGGSVSTLTIQRTQQEDSAVYLCASSFDSPGLPTYEQYFGPGTRLTVT.

This clone was counted between two and nine times. This chain uses TRBV5-6 with TRBJ2-5, with 7 bases aligning to TRBD2. CDR3 length: 17 residues. The V segment lost 0 bases and the J segment 4 bases; nucleotides outside the gene matches: 12. CDR1 SGHDT and CDR2 YYEEEE come from the germline V gene. DNA for the CDR3: TGTGCCAGCAGCTTGGACTTTGCGGGGGTGGGTGGAGAGACCCAGTACTTC. This translates into CASSLDFAGVGGETQYF.

A few counts support this clone. The V call is TRBV5-1, the J call TRBJ1-5; D is unresolved. V was clipped by 2 bases and J by 5 bases, with 8 bases between them. CDR1 and CDR2 from the germline V gene are SGHRS and YFSETQ. The CDR3 sequence is 13 residues long. This CDR3 is CASSFGGDQPQHF. DNA for the CDR3: TGCGCCAGCAGCTTTGGAGGAGATCAGCCCCAGCATTTT.

This clone came up many times. This sequence joins TRBV5-8 and TRBJ1-2, with TRBD1 as a possible D gene (6 bases). There are 13 residues in the CDR3. The germline CDR1 and CDR2 sequences are SGHTS and YDEGEE. V was shortened by 1 base and J by 9 bases, with 13 bases between the two germline ends. Here the CDR3 reads CASSLNREGRYTF. The CDR3 DNA is TGTGCCAGCAGCTTGAACAGGGAAGGACGCTACACCTTC. Variable domain in full (rest from reference TRBV5-8 and TRBJ1-2): EAGVTQSPTHLIKTRGQQATLRCSPISGHTSVYWYQQALGLGLQFLLWYDEGEERNRGNFPPRFSGRQFPNYSSELNVNALELEDSALYLCASSLNREGRYTFGSGTRLTVV.

This clone occurred many times. The CDR3 region is CASSYSRALSTEAFF. CDR3 DNA: TGTGCCAGCAGTTACTCGAGGGCCCTTAGCACTGAAGCTTTCTTT. The genes are TRBV6-5 and TRBJ1-1; D is ambiguous. Germline CDR1 reads MNHEY; CDR2 reads SVGAGI. V was clipped by 0 bases and J by 4 bases, with 12 bases between them. The length of the CDR3 is 15 residues.

This chain connects TRBV13 to TRBJ1-1; 7 bases are a match to TRBD1. CDR1 and CDR2 from the germline V gene are PRHDT and FYEKMQ (reference sequence). V lost 5 bases to trimming and J lost 5 bases; unmatched junction nucleotides: 8. The CDR3 extends over 14 amino acids. The DNA for the CDR3 is TGTGCCAGCAGCCCCGGGACAGCCCAAACTGAAGCTTTCTTT. This codes for CASSPGTAQTEAFF.

This clone has a count of ten or more. The gene calls are TRBV4-1 and TRBJ2-7; D is perhaps TRBD2 (5 bases). Germline CDR1 and CDR2: MGHRA and YSYEKL. Trimming removed 1 base at V and 2 bases at J, with 15 bases between. CDR3 length: 16 residues. The CDR3 here is CASSQVSGLKAYEQYF. The CDR3 bases are TGCGCCAGCAGCCAAGTGTCCGGACTCAAGGCCTACGAGCAGTACTTC.

This clone was counted at least ten times. The chain carries TRBV6-1 and TRBJ1-1; D ambiguous. V was pared by 7 bases and J by 0 bases, with 3 bases between. CDR3 length: 11 residues. CDR1 and CDR2 (germline): MNHNS, SASEGT. CDR3 sequence: CASIMNTEAFF. The CDR3 DNA reads TGTGCCAGCATCATGAACACTGAAGCTTTCTTT.

This clone was counted many times. V and J are TRBV28 and TRBJ1-1; D gene unclear. CDR3 size: 14 residues. The germline V and J ends were trimmed by 5 bases and 2 bases, with 12 bases remaining between them. Germline V gene sequence: CDR1 MDHEN, CDR2 SYDVKM. CDR3 bases: TGTGCCAGCAGTCTAACCCAGACAAACACTGAAGCTTTCTTT. Translating gives CASSLTQTNTEAFF.

This clone was found many times. The chain combines TRBV10-2 with TRBJ1-5; possibly TRBD1 for D (6 bases). Germline V gene sequence: CDR1 WSHSY, CDR2 SAAADI. V lost 5 bases to trimming and J lost 0 bases, with 8 bases between them. The CDR3 sequence is 14 residues long. CDR3 loop: CASSWTASNQPQHF. CDR3 nucleotides: TGCGCCAGCAGTTGGACAGCTAGCAATCAGCCCCAGCATTTT.

This sequence joins TRBV5-4 and TRBJ2-1, with 9 bases that match TRBD1. The CDR3 spans 15 residues. The junction had 8 bases not matched to a gene; V was cut back by 6 bases and J by 4 bases. CDR1 and CDR2 from the germline V gene are SGHNT and YYREEE (reference sequence). The CDR3 bases are TGTGCCAGCACCCGAACAGGGGGCTCTTACAATGAGCAGTTCTTC. Translated: CASTRTGGSYNEQFF.